This T cell receptor beta chain was found in a study of blood T cell repertoires in COVID-19. Overall study: COVID-19 samples collected from the United States, Italy and Spain covered acute and convalescent phases.

Produced via immunoSEQ multiplex PCR; TCRdb's table is partial and in-frame only. The repertoire holds over 150,000 clones, with nearly 90% as singletons. This CDR3 is built from 19 residues. The germline CDR1 and CDR2 sequences are SGDLS and YYNGEE. Trimming took 4 bases from V and 0 from J; bases not matched to a gene: 9. This clone was recorded only once. The rearrangement links TRBV9 to TRBJ2-3; 15 bases match TRBD2. The sequence derives from a man in his forties or fifties with COVID-19, enrolled during active disease. Material for sequencing was peripheral blood. CDR3 region: CASSSSWTSGRGSTDTQYF. DNA for the CDR3: TGTGCCAGCAGCTCATCTTGGACTAGCGGGAGGGGGAGCACAGATACGCAGTATTTT. The full variable domain, in which reference TRBV9 and TRBJ2-3 provide the parts outside the CDR3, is DSGVTQTPKHLITATGQRVTLRCSPRSGDLSVYWYQQSLDQGLQFLIQYYNGEERAKGNILERFSAQQFPDLHSELNLSSLELGDSALYFCASSSSWTSGRGSTDTQYFGPGTRLTVL.